One and the same sample provided the 27 T cell receptor beta chains below, sequenced in a study of T-cell reconstitution after alpha-beta-depleted transplantation in children. For TCRbeta, the library was prepared with unique molecular identifiers. MiXCR, applied by TCRdb to the PCR reads, yields one record per CDR3 protein. The data hold some 490,000 distinct CDR3 sequences, with approximately 13% observed a single time. Material: PBMCs from the stem cell graft donor, obtained from the stem cell graft. Every receptor here comes from a human donor who donated a stem cell graft to a child with combined immunodeficiency.

The chain links TRBV29-1 to TRBJ2-1, with TRBD2 identical over 11 bases. The V gene's germline CDR1 is SQVTM and CDR2 ANQGSEA. V lost 3 bases and J lost 10; bases outside the gene matches: 5. The CDR3 totals 13 residues. DNA for the CDR3: TGCAGCGTTGAGGATAGGACTAGCGGGGAGCAGTTCTTC. As protein: CSVEDRTSGEQFF.

This clonotype came up many times. CDR3 region: CASSLTESSYNEQFF. The CDR3 coding sequence is TGCGCCAGCAGCTTGACAGAAAGCTCCTACAATGAGCAGTTCTTC. The V and J genes are TRBV5-1 and TRBJ2-1; D gene uncertain. The CDR3 extends over 15 amino acids. Trimming took off 1 base at V and 0 bases at J, with 8 bases between the two ends. Germline loops: CDR1 SGHRS, CDR2 YFSETQ.

The gene calls are TRBV12-3 or TRBV12-4 and TRBJ2-3, with TRBD1 matching over 10 bases. V trimming: 5 bases; J trimming: 10 bases; junction bases outside the gene matches: 21. This CDR3 is 18 amino acids long. The CDR3 loop reads CASSHSGGQGDSGVAQYF. The CDR3 DNA reads as TGTGCCAGCAGTCATTCCGGTGGACAGGGGGACTCCGGGGTGGCGCAGTATTTT.

This clonotype was detected ten times or more. The V gene is TRBV7-9, the J gene TRBJ2-7; either TRBD1 or TRBD2 may supply D (6 bases each). This CDR3 is 15 amino acids long. V was trimmed by 5 bases and J by 3 bases, leaving 17 bases between them. In germline, CDR1 is SEHNR, CDR2 FQNEAQ (reference sequence). The CDR3 loop is CASSSSMGGGYEQYF. CDR3 DNA sequence: TGTGCCAGCAGCAGCTCGATGGGGGGCGGCTACGAGCAGTACTTC.

The chain carries TRBV4-1 and TRBJ2-1; unclear D gene. V lost 0 bases to trimming and J lost 0 bases, with 15 bases between them. The CDR3 loop spans 18 amino acids. Germline values: CDR1 MGHRA, CDR2 YSYEKL. This CDR3 reads CASSQDASGLLSYNEQFF. CDR3 bases: TGCGCCAGCAGCCAAGATGCGTCGGGCCTACTCTCCTACAATGAGCAGTTCTTC.

V and J are TRBV5-1 and TRBJ1-5; 9 positions match TRBD1. V lost 2 bases to trimming and J lost 6 bases; unmatched junction nucleotides: 6. Germline CDR1 is SGHRS and CDR2 is YFSETQ. This CDR3 region has 15 residues. Here the CDR3 reads CASSFTGGAGQPQHF. Here the CDR3 DNA reads TGCGCCAGCAGCTTTACAGGGGGCGCCGGTCAGCCCCAGCATTTT.

At least ten counts were recorded for this clonotype. The genes are TRBV6-5 and TRBJ2-7, with D possibly being TRBD1 (6 bases). This CDR3 contains 14 residues. Per the germline V gene, CDR1 is MNHEY and CDR2 is SVGAGI. Trimming took off 4 bases at V and 2 bases at J, with 12 bases between the two ends. DNA of the CDR3: TGTGCCAGCAGTTCCTCAGGGGTACCCTACGAGCAGTACTTC. This sequence encodes CASSSSGVPYEQYF.

This clonotype has more than one count but fewer than ten. The genes are TRBV6-1 and TRBJ1-1; tentative D call: TRBD1 (6 bases). The CDR3 is made up of 13 amino acids. The germline V and J ends were trimmed by 6 bases and 1 base, with 9 bases remaining between them. The germline V gene encodes CDR1 MNHNS and CDR2 SASEGT. CDR3 amino acids: CASRQTGNTEAFF. The DNA of the CDR3 is TGTGCCAGCAGGCAGACAGGGAACACTGAAGCTTTCTTT.

In its sample, this clonotype was seen many times. V is TRBV5-6 and J is TRBJ2-7; 9 bases map to TRBD1. CDR1 and CDR2 from the germline V gene are SGHDT and YYEEEE. With 5 bases clipped from V and 4 bases from J, the junction kept 7 bases outside the gene matches. CDR3 length: 14 residues. The CDR3 loop is CASRVRGQGYEQYF. The CDR3 coding sequence is TGTGCCAGCAGAGTGCGGGGACAGGGATACGAGCAGTACTTC.

This clonotype came up a few times. This chain uses TRBV7-2 with TRBJ2-2, with D perhaps TRBD2 (5 bases). Trimming took 5 bases from V and 3 from J, leaving 19 bases between them. The CDR3 is made up of 17 amino acids. CDR1 and CDR2 from the germline V gene are SGHTA and FQGNSA. The CDR3: CASSPILPGVYTGELFF. CDR3 coding DNA: TGTGCCAGCAGCCCGATACTCCCCGGGGTGTACACCGGGGAGCTGTTTTTT.

This clonotype came up a few times. The chain has TRBV27 and TRBJ2-7; tentative D call: TRBD1 (5 bases). Per germline, CDR1 MNHEY and CDR2 SMNVEV (reference sequence). Trimming stripped 0 bases from V and 3 bases from J, with 9 bases between. There are 14 residues in the CDR3. CDR3 sequence reads: CASSLSRVGYEQYF. The CDR3 DNA reads TGTGCCAGCAGTTTATCCAGGGTCGGCTACGAGCAGTACTTC.

This clonotype was seen many times. The chain has TRBV24-1 and TRBJ2-1; TRBD2 agrees at 7 bases. V shed 0 bases and J 0 bases; nucleotides not matched to a gene: 4. The CDR3 sequence is 17 residues long. The germline gives CDR1 KGHDR, CDR2 SFDVKD. The CDR3 DNA sequence: TGTGCCACCAGTGATTTGGGGAGCGGGGACTCCTACAATGAGCAGTTCTTC. Translated, it gives CATSDLGSGDSYNEQFF.

This clonotype was detected a few times. V gene TRBV29-1 combines with J gene TRBJ2-1; the match to TRBD2 covers 7 bases. Germline V gene sequence: CDR1 SQVTM, CDR2 ANQGSEA. The CDR3 length is 13 residues. The V and J ends lost 5 bases and 3 bases, in that order; junction bases with no gene match: 4. The CDR3 here is CSVLLASYNEQFF. The DNA for the CDR3 is TGCAGCGTTTTACTAGCGAGCTACAATGAGCAGTTCTTC.

CDR3 bases: TGTGCTAGTGGTCCGGGCCCAGGGGACGAGCAGTACTTC. It is translated as CASGPGPGDEQYF. V usage is TRBV12-5 and J usage is TRBJ2-7; D perhaps matches TRBD1 (6 bases). Trimming took off 5 bases at V and 5 bases at J, with 13 bases between the two ends. Looked up from germline, CDR1 is LGHNT and CDR2 is FRNRAP. The CDR3 runs 13 residues.

In the case of this clonotype: A read error may be the cause here, since a much bigger clone is one base away. The genes are TRBV5-6 and TRBJ2-1; 8 bases match TRBD2. V trimming: 5 bases; J trimming: 3 bases; junction bases outside the gene matches: 4. The germline V gene has CDR1 SGHDT and CDR2 YYEEEE. CDR3 length: 14 residues. DNA of the CDR3: TGTGCCAGCAGGCTCGGGGGGGTCTACAATGAGCAGTTCTTC. This translates into CASRLGGVYNEQFF.

Ten or more counts support this clonotype. The chain recombines TRBV12-3 or TRBV12-4 with TRBJ2-1, with 10 positions matching TRBD2. The CDR3 sequence is 16 residues long. After removal of 2 bases from V and 6 bases from J, the junction contained 7 bases not matched to a gene. The CDR3 spells CASSLNSGGARNEQFF. CDR3 in DNA: TGTGCCAGCAGTTTAAACAGCGGGGGGGCCCGCAATGAGCAGTTCTTC.

This clonotype is a singleton in its sample. This chain uses TRBV24-1 with TRBJ1-5; D is unclear. The CDR3 extends over 13 amino acids. The germline V gene encodes CDR1 KGHDR and CDR2 SFDVKD. V was pared by 3 bases and J by 9 bases, with 11 bases between. CDR3 nucleotides: TGTGCCACCAGTGATATCGGTATCGGGCCCCAGCATTTT. Translated: CATSDIGIGPQHF.

CDR3 sequence (DNA): TGTGCCAGTACCCTCCTGGGACAGGGTCTCTACGAGCAGTACTTC. This codes for CASTLLGQGLYEQYF. The gene calls are TRBV7-2 and TRBJ2-7, with 9 bases fitting TRBD1. This CDR3 has 15 residues. V was clipped by 9 bases and J by 3 bases; unmatched bases: 12. Looked up from germline, CDR1 is SGHTA and CDR2 is FQGNSA.

This clonotype has a count of ten or more. The genes are TRBV29-1 and TRBJ1-1; a weak D match, TRBD1 (6 bases). Trimming left V 7 bases short and J 5 bases short, with 11 bases between. The CDR3 is 11 amino acids. CDR1 SQVTM and CDR2 ANQGSEA come from the germline V gene. The CDR3 bases are TGCAGCGCTAACAGGGTAACTGAAGCTTTCTTT. Encoded protein: CSANRVTEAFF.

This clonotype was seen ten or more times. V gene TRBV7-2 combines with J gene TRBJ2-1; no firm D call. CDR3 size: 13 residues. CDR1 is SGHTA and CDR2 is FQGNSA in the germline V gene. The ends were cut back, 0 bases at V and 10 bases at J, with 10 bases in the middle. The CDR3 spells CASSLARVGEQFF. Written as DNA, the CDR3 is TGTGCCAGCAGCTTAGCACGCGTGGGAGAGCAGTTCTTC.

The V and J genes are TRBV9 and TRBJ2-3, with D tentatively TRBD2 (6 bases). Germline V gene lookup returns CDR1 SGDLS and CDR2 YYNGEE. This CDR3 comprises 16 residues. With 0 bases removed from V and 7 bases from J, the gap between germline ends came to 18 bases. The CDR3 DNA sequence: TGTGCCAGCAGCGTAGGGGATGGAGGAGGGGCCTATACGCAGTATTTT. Translation: CASSVGDGGGAYTQYF. The variable domain in full, with the rest retrieved from reference TRBV9 and TRBJ2-3, is DSGVTQTPKHLITATGQRVTLRCSPRSGDLSVYWYQQSLDQGLQFLIQYYNGEERAKGNILERFSAQQFPDLHSELNLSSLELGDSALYFCASSVGDGGGAYTQYFGPGTRLTVL.

This clonotype appeared a few times. The chain carries TRBV30 and TRBJ2-3; D is perhaps TRBD2 (6 bases). V dropped 0 bases and J dropped 2 bases, with 12 bases sitting between them. The germline gives CDR1 GTSNPN, CDR2 SVGIG (reference sequence). The CDR3 is made up of 15 amino acids. The CDR3 nucleotides read TGTGCCTGGAGTGTAGTCCGGGGGAACACAGATACGCAGTATTTT. Encoded protein: CAWSVVRGNTDTQYF. Looking up the rest from reference TRBV30 and TRBJ2-3 gives the full variable domain: SQTIHQWPATLVQPVGSPLSLECTVEGTSNPNLYWYRQAAGRGLQLLFYSVGIGQISSEVPQNLSASRPQDRQFILSSKKLLLSDSGFYLCAWSVVRGNTDTQYFGPGTRLTVL.

This clonotype is deemed medium-sized. The chain links TRBV25-1 to TRBJ2-1, with 9 bases that match TRBD1. The CDR3 is made up of 15 amino acids. Germline loops: CDR1 MGHDK, CDR2 SYGVNS. The V gene end was trimmed by 4 bases and the J gene end by 8 bases; junction bases not matched to a gene: 9. The CDR3 region has the DNA TGTGCCAGCAGTGCGGGACAGGGTAAATGGGATGAGCAGTTCTTC. Its translation is CASSAGQGKWDEQFF.

In DNA, the CDR3 is TGCAGTGCTAGAGTGGCTGGGAAAGGGGAGCTGTTTTTT. Its protein is CSARVAGKGELFF. The rearrangement joins TRBV20-1 to TRBJ2-2, with no clear D. CDR1 and CDR2 from the germline V gene are DFQATT and SNEGSKA (reference sequence). The CDR3 is made up of 13 amino acids. Trimming shortened V by 1 base and J by 8 bases, and 11 bases separated the two germline ends.

This chain connects TRBV20-1 to TRBJ2-1; weak D call: TRBD1 (6 bases). Per germline, CDR1 DFQATT and CDR2 SNEGSKA (reference sequence). The CDR3 contains 13 residues. With 2 bases removed from V and 10 bases from J, the gap between germline ends came to 15 bases. CDR3 sequence (DNA): TGCAGTGCTAGATTCAGGGGTAATAGAGAGCAGTTCTTC. This codes for CSARFRGNREQFF.

The genes are TRBV10-3 and TRBJ2-7; 9 bases match TRBD1. The V and J ends lost 1 base and 4 bases, in that order; junction bases with no gene match: 8. This CDR3 spans 16 amino acids. The germline gives CDR1 ENHRY, CDR2 SYGVKD. The CDR3 DNA reads as TGTGCCATCAGTGAGTATGGAAAGACAGGGGGTTACGAGCAGTACTTC. Its protein product is CAISEYGKTGGYEQYF.

This clonotype occurred a few times. The chain uses TRBV12-3 or TRBV12-4 and TRBJ1-5; the D is unclear. Trimming took 3 bases from V and 0 from J, leaving 9 bases between them. This CDR3 region has 15 residues. CDR3 in DNA: TGTGCCAGCAGTTTCCAGCCATATAGCAATCAGCCCCAGCATTTT. Translated: CASSFQPYSNQPQHF.